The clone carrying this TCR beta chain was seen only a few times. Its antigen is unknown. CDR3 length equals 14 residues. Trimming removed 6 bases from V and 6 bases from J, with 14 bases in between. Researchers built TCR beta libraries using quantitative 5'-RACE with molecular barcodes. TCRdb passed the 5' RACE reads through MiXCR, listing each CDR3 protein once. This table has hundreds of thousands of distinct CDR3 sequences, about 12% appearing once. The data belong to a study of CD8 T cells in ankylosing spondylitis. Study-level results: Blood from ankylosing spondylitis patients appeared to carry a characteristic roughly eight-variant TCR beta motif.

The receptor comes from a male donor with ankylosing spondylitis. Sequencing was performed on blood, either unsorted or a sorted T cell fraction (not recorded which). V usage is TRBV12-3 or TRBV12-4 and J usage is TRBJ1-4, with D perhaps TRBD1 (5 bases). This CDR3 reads CASSPGGWYEKLFF. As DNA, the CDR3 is TGTGCCAGCAGCCCGGGGGGGTGGTATGAAAAACTGTTTTTT.